The T cell receptor beta chain described here comes from a study of blood T cell repertoires in COVID-19 (dated by TCRdb to the early 2020s). Notes on the research overall: The collaborator samples originated in the United States, Italy and Spain and spanned the acute and convalescent phases of COVID-19. The prospective study material was composed of cDNA or gDNA derived from T cells, B-cell-depleted T cells, or PBMCs. Deeply sampled blood TCRbeta repertoires from subjects exposed to, actively infected with, or recovered from COVID-19 were included in the dataset. A freely available public database, intended as a resource for researchers studying the immune response to SARS-CoV-2, is where the repertoires were released. Samples came from the ongoing ImmuneRACE study (first 160 participants) plus 1,254 subjects from 6 global collaborators. The sample metadata nearly always contained a de-identified subject ID, COVID-19 status, age in years and sex. Where available, HLA class I and class II types were obtained from metadata supplied by the sample provider rather than from assay-based typing. Overall study results and their limits: The amount of clinical and demographic metadata varied by source and participant and was provided uncurated.

Concerning this clone: The antigen it recognizes is unknown. Per-base qualities were not stored, and no clone one base away is much larger.

TCRbeta CDR3 regions were amplified from genomic DNA using the immunoSEQ Assay, a bias-controlled multiplex PCR. On the study's bioinformatics: The number of nucleated cells in each sample was estimated by amplification of reference gene primers within the assay. To quantify the absolute abundance of each unique TCRbeta CDR3 rearrangement, sequence reads were collapsed and filtered. For each sample, productive Simpson clonality was calculated by taking the square root of Simpson's diversity index across productive rearrangements. TCRdb holds this immuneACCESS table with in-frame rearrangements only. Some clones are missing; in checked studies, unresolved V genes explain under half, and the rest has no known cause. That table is the source of V, J and clone size, and D and trimming were worked out from the DNA. For this sample there are tens of thousands of clones; around 80% appear just once. Approximately 8.8% of the sample goes to the ten largest clones.

Collaborating institutions collected whole blood in K2EDTA tubes following their own protocols. For TCRbeta analysis, collaborators shipped samples in one of three forms: frozen whole blood, isolated PBMCs, or DNA extracted from either of those sample types. The TCR was taken from a man aged 60-69 years with acute or convalescent COVID-19. The sample taken for sequencing was peripheral blood.

The CDR3: CAISGSGRSPLHF. The DNA sequence follows: TGTGCCATCAGTGGCTCGGGGAGGTCACCCCTCCACTTT. In this chain, TRBV10-3 is recombined with TRBJ1-6; the D gene is unclear. CDR1 and CDR2 are read off the germline V gene as ENHRY and SYGVKD. Taken from cysteine to phenylalanine, the CDR3 has 13 residues. Only CDR3 DNA is held: 39 bases, read in frame from base 1. V is shortened by 4 bases, J by 10 bases, and the region joining them spans 11 bases.